The 21 T cell receptor beta chains below come from one sample, sequenced in a study of blood T cell repertoires in COVID-19. TCRdb's table, derived via immunoSEQ multiplex PCR, lists solely in-frame clones and lacks some. Counted here are some 150,000 clones, about 85% occurring once; the ten biggest clones make up 0.6% to 0.7%. Sequencing input: peripheral blood. These receptors were taken from a man in his fifties or sixties with COVID-19, enrolled during active disease.

This clone has a single count. The V call is TRBV18, the J call TRBJ1-4; 7 bases are shared with TRBD1. Germline CDR1 and CDR2: KGHSH and LQKENI. The CDR3 consists of 15 residues. J lost 4 bases, V lost 4 bases, and 6 bases had no gene match. CDR3 loop: CASSLRDSRNEKLFF. DNA for the CDR3: TGTGCCAGCTCACTTAGGGACAGCCGTAATGAAAAACTGTTTTTT.

This clone was seen just once. V and J are TRBV4-2 and TRBJ1-5; the D is unclear. Deletions cut 1 base from V and 0 bases from J, with 7 bases between. Germline V gene data show CDR1 as LGHNA and CDR2 as YNFKEQ. CDR3 length: 15 residues. CDR3 DNA sequence: TGTGCCAGCAGCCAAGGGTTAGATAGCAATCAGCCCCAGCATTTT. Amino acids: CASSQGLDSNQPQHF.

The chain recombines TRBV6-5 with TRBJ2-7; 12 bases fit TRBD2. The J segment lost 4 bases and the V segment lost 6 bases, leaving 4 bases of the junction unmatched. Germline lookup yields CDR1 MNHEY and CDR2 SVGAGI. This CDR3 spans 14 amino acids. The CDR3 reads CASRTTSGSYEQYF. CDR3 in DNA: TGTGCCAGCAGGACGACTAGCGGGAGTTACGAGCAGTACTTC.

The J gene is TRBJ1-4, the V gene TRBV30, with D possibly matching TRBD1 (5 bases). Germline-derived CDR1 and CDR2 are GTSNPN and SVGIG (reference sequence). V dropped 1 base and J dropped 10 bases, with 16 bases sitting between them. The CDR3 loop spans 14 amino acids. CDR3 sequence: CAWSAGSLSGKLFF. In DNA form, the CDR3 reads TGTGCCTGGAGTGCAGGGTCTCTATCGGGAAAACTGTTTTTT.

This clone was seen only a few times. The genes are TRBV10-3 and TRBJ2-1; 14 nucleotides line up with TRBD2. Per germline, CDR1 ENHRY and CDR2 SYGVKD. The CDR3 extends over 14 amino acids. Trimming removed 7 bases from V and 7 bases from J; junction bases left unmatched: 3. The CDR3 sequence is CAITGTSGGNEQFF. CDR3 DNA: TGTGCCATCACCGGGACTAGCGGGGGAAATGAGCAGTTCTTC.

This sequence joins TRBV19 and TRBJ2-7; 9 bases align to TRBD1. This CDR3 contains 13 residues. The germline V gene has CDR1 LNHDA and CDR2 SQIVND (reference sequence). The trim removed 9 bases at V and 3 bases at J, leaving 6 bases unmatched. In DNA form, the CDR3 reads TGTGCCAGCCAGACAGGGGGTGGCTACGAGCAGTACTTC. It encodes CASQTGGGYEQYF.

This clone was counted a single time. The chain carries TRBV6-1 and TRBJ1-3; no reliable D call. Germline V gene data show CDR1 as MNHNS and CDR2 as SASEGT. V lost 2 bases to trimming and J lost 0 bases, with 14 bases between them. The CDR3 consists of 17 residues. CDR3 bases: TGTGCCAGCAGTGAAATGATAGGCGCTAGCTCTGGAAACACCATATATTTT. Its translation is CASSEMIGASSGNTIYF.

V usage is TRBV6-2 or TRBV6-3 and J usage is TRBJ2-2; 7 bases match TRBD1. The CDR3 covers 16 residues. In germline, CDR1 is MNHEY, CDR2 SVGEGT. The J segment lost 1 base and the V segment lost 4 bases, leaving 6 bases of the junction unmatched. The CDR3 nucleotides are TGTGCCAGCAGTTTAACACAGGGGATGAACACCGGGGAGCTGTTTTTT. Protein product: CASSLTQGMNTGELFF.

This clone was seen a handful of times. The chain has TRBV5-8 and TRBJ1-1; 10 bases match TRBD1. V lost 3 bases to trimming and J lost 4 bases; unmatched junction nucleotides: 6. There are 15 residues in the CDR3. Germline assignment: CDR1 SGHTS and CDR2 YDEGEE. The CDR3 bases are TGTGCCAGCAGCTGGACCGGGACAGGGGTCACTGAAGCTTTCTTT. Its protein product is CASSWTGTGVTEAFF.

The rearrangement links TRBV18 to TRBJ2-7; maybe TRBD2 (5 bases). This CDR3 comprises 16 residues. Trimming took off 3 bases at V and 0 bases at J, with 15 bases between the two ends. Germline CDR1 and CDR2: KGHSH and LQKENI. The CDR3 bases are TGTGCCAGCTCACCGGGGATGCAGAGGGCCTCCTACGAGCAGTACTTC. Its translation is CASSPGMQRASYEQYF.

The chain couples TRBV18 to TRBJ1-1; D is unclear. CDR3 length: 15 residues. Trimming removed 1 base at V and 7 bases at J, with 16 bases between. Germline values: CDR1 KGHSH, CDR2 LQKENI. CDR3 nucleotides: TGTGCCAGCTCACCACGACCGGGGTCGGGTGATGAAGCTTTCTTT. It codes for CASSPRPGSGDEAFF.

This chain joins TRBV18 and TRBJ2-5; TRBD1 is a possible D gene (5 bases). V gave up 2 bases and J gave up 2 bases, with 6 bases separating them. Looked up from germline, CDR1 is KGHSH and CDR2 is LQKENI. The CDR3 is 13 residues long. The CDR3 sequence is CASSPNRQETQYF. CDR3 nucleotide sequence: TGTGCCAGCTCACCAAACAGGCAAGAGACCCAGTACTTC. Looking up the rest from reference TRBV18 and TRBJ2-5 gives the full variable domain: NAGVMQNPRHLVRRRGQEARLRCSPMKGHSHVYWYRQLPEEGLKFMVYLQKENIIDESGMPKERFSAEFPKEGPSILRIQQVVRGDSAAYFCASSPNRQETQYFGPGTRLLVL.

This clone appeared a single time. V is TRBV24-1 and J is TRBJ1-4, with TRBD1 matching 11 bases. Germline assignment: CDR1 KGHDR and CDR2 SFDVKD. Trimming cost V 6 bases and J 2 bases; bases outside gene matches: 7. The CDR3 covers 17 residues. CDR3 DNA: TGTGCCACCAGTCCAGGACAGGGGGCTGGGACTAATGAAAAACTGTTTTTT. It translates to CATSPGQGAGTNEKLFF.

This clone has a single count. In DNA form, the CDR3 reads TGTGCCAGCAGCCGACAGTCCTCTGGGGCCAACGTCCTGACTTTC. Amino acids: CASSRQSSGANVLTF. The J gene is TRBJ2-6, the V gene TRBV6-5; D perhaps matches TRBD1 (5 bases). The CDR3 is 15 residues long. V gave up 6 bases and J gave up 0 bases, with 9 bases separating them. The germline V gene encodes CDR1 MNHEY and CDR2 SVGAGI.

This clone was seen only once. This chain links TRBV28 with TRBJ1-1; D is uncertain. V was pared by 7 bases and J by 0 bases, with 9 bases between. The CDR3 sequence is 13 residues long. Germline lookup yields CDR1 MDHEN and CDR2 SYDVKM. In DNA form, the CDR3 reads TGTGCCAGCACAGATTATCTGAACACTGAAGCTTTCTTT. Its protein product is CASTDYLNTEAFF.

This chain links TRBV2 with TRBJ1-1; D gene ambiguous. The V end lost 4 bases, the J end lost 0 bases, and 12 bases lay between the germline ends. The CDR3 consists of 15 residues. CDR1 and CDR2 (germline): SNHLY, FYNNEI. The CDR3 region is CASSVSQRVNTEAFF. The DNA of the CDR3 is TGTGCCAGCAGTGTGTCCCAGCGAGTGAACACTGAAGCTTTCTTT.

The rearrangement joins TRBV11-2 to TRBJ1-3; D remains unclear. Trimming took 6 bases from V and 8 from J, leaving 17 bases between them. The CDR3 is 14 amino acids. Germline V CDR1 and CDR2: SGHAT, FQNNGV. CDR3 in DNA: TGTGCCAGCAGTTTCACCGGACTCGGGGACACCATATATTTT. Translation gives CASSFTGLGDTIYF. Looking up the rest from reference TRBV11-2 and TRBJ1-3 gives the full variable domain: EAGVAQSPRYKIIEKRQSVAFWCNPISGHATLYWYQQILGQGPKLLIQFQNNGVVDDSQLPKDRFSAERLKGVDSTLKIQPAKLEDSAVYLCASSFTGLGDTIYFGEGSWLTVV.

The chain links TRBV9 to TRBJ2-3; 9 nucleotides agree with TRBD1. This CDR3 has 14 residues. Per the germline V gene, CDR1 is SGDLS and CDR2 is YYNGEE. With V trimmed by 7 bases and J by 5 bases, 8 bases remained unmatched. The CDR3, as DNA: TGTGCCAGCGGGCGGACAGGGGCAATAGATACGCAGTATTTT. Translation gives CASGRTGAIDTQYF. Using reference TRBV9 and TRBJ2-3 for the parts outside the CDR3, the full variable domain is DSGVTQTPKHLITATGQRVTLRCSPRSGDLSVYWYQQSLDQGLQFLIQYYNGEERAKGNILERFSAQQFPDLHSELNLSSLELGDSALYFCASGRTGAIDTQYFGPGTRLTVL.

The chain combines TRBV5-4 with TRBJ1-3; D not resolved. This CDR3 has 15 amino acids. CDR1 and CDR2 (germline): SGHNT, YYREEE (reference sequence). Trimming left V 0 bases short and J 0 bases short, with 7 bases between. The CDR3 DNA follows: TGTGCCAGCAGCTTGGGTACAGCCTCTGGAAACACCATATATTTT. It codes for CASSLGTASGNTIYF.

The chain links TRBV19 to TRBJ1-1; 9 nucleotides agree with TRBD1. Germline V gene data show CDR1 as LNHDA and CDR2 as SQIVND (reference sequence). The CDR3 runs 12 residues. Trimming cost V 6 bases and J 9 bases; bases outside gene matches: 5. The CDR3 nucleotides are TGTGCCAGTAGCTGGGACAGGGAAAAAGCTTTCTTT. Translation: CASSWDREKAFF.

The chain couples TRBV7-9 to TRBJ2-1, with 8 bases that match TRBD2. J was trimmed by 9 bases and V by 1 base; bases with no gene match: 14. This CDR3 is 17 amino acids long. Looked up from germline, CDR1 is SEHNR and CDR2 is FQNEAQ (reference sequence). In DNA, the CDR3 is TGTGCCAGCAGCTTAGAGTGGGGACTAGAAGCCCAAGGTGAGCAGTTCTTC. It codes for CASSLEWGLEAQGEQFF.